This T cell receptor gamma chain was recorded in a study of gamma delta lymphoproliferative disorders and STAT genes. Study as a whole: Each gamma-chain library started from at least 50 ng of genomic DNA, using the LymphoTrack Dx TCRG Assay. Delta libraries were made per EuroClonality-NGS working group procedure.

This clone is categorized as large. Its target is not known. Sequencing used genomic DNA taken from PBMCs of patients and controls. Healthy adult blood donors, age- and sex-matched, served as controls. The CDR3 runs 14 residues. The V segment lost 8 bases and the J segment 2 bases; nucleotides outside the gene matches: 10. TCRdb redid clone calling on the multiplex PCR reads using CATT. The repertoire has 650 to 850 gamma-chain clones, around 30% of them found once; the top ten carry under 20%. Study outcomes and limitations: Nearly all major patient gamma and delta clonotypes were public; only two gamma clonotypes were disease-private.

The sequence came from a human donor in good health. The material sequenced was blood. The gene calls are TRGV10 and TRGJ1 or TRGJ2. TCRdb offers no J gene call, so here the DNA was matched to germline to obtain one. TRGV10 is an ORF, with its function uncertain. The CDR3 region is CAAWDYSHYYKKLF. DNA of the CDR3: TGTGCTGCGTGGGATTATAGCCATTATTATAAGAAACTCTTT.